Given below is one T cell receptor beta chain in context. The target of this receptor is not known. Per-nucleotide qualities are absent, and no much larger clonotype sits a single base away. One collaborating source in Seattle enrolled patients during active infection and followed them longitudinally through the course of disease. The collaborating institutions used their own protocols to collect whole blood in K2EDTA tubes. For TCRbeta analysis, collaborators shipped samples as frozen whole blood, isolated PBMCs, or DNA extracted from either of those sample types. TCRbeta CDR3 regions were amplified from genomic DNA by means of the immunoSEQ Assay, a bias-controlled multiplex PCR. Processing in the source paper ran as follows. The number of nucleated cells in each sample was estimated by amplification of reference gene primers within the assay. To quantify the absolute abundance of each unique TCRbeta CDR3 rearrangement, sequence reads were collapsed and filtered. Productive Simpson clonality was computed per sample as the square root of Simpson's diversity index over productive rearrangements. In TCRdb, the immuneACCESS table is reduced to in-frame sequences with V and J assigned. These tables do not hold every clone; where another copy was compared, an unresolved V gene accounts for under half, and the others remain unexplained. The D gene and trimming were derived from the DNA, and the V and J assignments and clone size from that table. A total of over 150,000 clones appear in this sample, roughly 86% of them only once. The top ten constitute under 0.65% of the sample.

This entry belongs to a study of blood T cell repertoires in COVID-19 (dated by TCRdb to 2019 to 2021). Regarding the study in general: Collaborator samples came from the United States, Italy and Spain and covered acute and convalescent phases of COVID-19. The repertoires were released in a freely available public database meant as a resource for research on the immune response to SARS-CoV-2. The samples were drawn from two sources: the first 160 participants of the ongoing ImmuneRACE study, and over 950 subjects contributed by 6 global collaborators. The material from the prospective study consisted of cDNA or gDNA derived from T cells, B-cell-depleted T cells, or PBMCs. Sample metadata almost always included a de-identified subject ID, COVID-19 status, age in years and sex. Deeply sampled blood TCRbeta repertoires from subjects exposed to, actively infected with, or recovered from COVID-19 were included in the dataset. HLA class I and class II types, where available, came from metadata supplied by the sample provider rather than from assay-based typing.

Study-level results and caveats: How much clinical and demographic metadata was included differed by source and by participant, and the metadata was provided uncurated.

The TCR comes from a man aged 55 to 69 with COVID-19, enrolled during active disease. The sample comprised peripheral blood.

CDR3 region: CASSSKVDRRYSGNTIYF. The DNA is as follows: TGTGCCAGCAGCTCGAAAGTGGACAGGAGATACTCTGGAAACACCATATATTTT. The chain is encoded by TRBV7-2 joined to TRBJ1-3, and 7 bases in between align with TRBD1. Taken from cysteine to phenylalanine, the CDR3 has 18 residues. Kept here is only the CDR3 DNA, which spans 54 bases and is read in frame from base 1. Reading the germline V gene gives CDR1 SGHTA and CDR2 FQGNSA. Clipping removes 4 bases from V and 0 bases from J, with 12 as the unmatched junction base count.